The T cell receptor beta chain under discussion was sequenced for a study of CD8+ T cells in alopecia areata. Treatment here: oral pan-JAK inhibitor, 5-10 mg twice daily. From germline, CDR1 is SGHTA and CDR2 FQGTGA. This CDR3 contains 18 residues. V was cut by 2 bases and J by 0 bases, with 14 bases left in between. Extracted RNA was reverse transcribed, and the resulting cDNA served as sequencing template. Clones were read by immunoSEQ multiplex PCR, and TCRdb kept only the in-frame ones, dropping some. The sample consists of 150,000 to 200,000 clones, about three fifths of them appearing once. The gene calls are TRBV7-3 and TRBJ2-6, with D perhaps TRBD1 or TRBD2 (5 bases each). This clonotype was sampled from a human donor with alopecia areata. The sample here was CD4+ T cells sorted from blood, taken at week 24, from a patient treated with tofacitinib. The CDR3 nucleotides are TGTGCCAGCAGCTTACGCGAGGGGCCGGCCTCTGGGGCCAACGTCCTGACTTTC. Translated: CASSLREGPASGANVLTF.